The rows below give T cell receptor beta chains drawn from one sample of a study of blood T cell repertoires in COVID-19. Clones were sequenced by immunoSEQ multiplex PCR, and TCRdb holds only the in-frame ones, with some missing. The table lists under 55,000 clones, more than 85% of them singletons. The sequenced sample consisted of peripheral blood. The origin of the receptors is a man aged 35-49 years with active COVID-19. The CDR3 runs from the conserved cysteine through the conserved F or W. Fields, in order: J gene, clone size, D gene, V gene, CDR3 DNA, CDR3 protein. D genes are given only for firm matches. Where a row states a size, it is once, few, many or the class of an expanded clone; other rows omit it.

j_call: TRBJ1-5; clone_size: NA; d_call: NA; v_call: TRBV19; cdr3_nt: TGTGCCAGTACCACGATCTATAATCAGCCCCAGCATTTT; cdr3_aa: CASTTIYNQPQHF
j_call: TRBJ2-1; clone_size: NA; d_call: NA; v_call: TRBV4-1; cdr3_nt: TGCGCCAGCAGCCACACACAGGGTGAAGATGAGCAGTTCTTC; cdr3_aa: CASSHTQGEDEQFF
j_call: TRBJ2-3; clone_size: NA; d_call: NA; v_call: TRBV10-2; cdr3_nt: TGCGCCAGCAGTCCTGGGGCCCGAGATACGCAGTATTTT; cdr3_aa: CASSPGARDTQYF
j_call: TRBJ2-5; clone_size: once; d_call: TRBD2; v_call: TRBV5-6; cdr3_nt: TGTGCCAGCAGCCCGGGGACTAGCGGGAGGGTGACCCAGTACTTC; cdr3_aa: CASSPGTSGRVTQYF
j_call: TRBJ2-1; clone_size: NA; d_call: NA; v_call: TRBV1; cdr3_nt: TGCACCAGCAGCCAAGAGACAGTGGGGCAGTTCTTC; cdr3_aa: CTSSQETVGQFF
j_call: TRBJ1-1; clone_size: once; d_call: NA; v_call: TRBV21-1; cdr3_nt: TGTGCCAGCAGCAAAGAGTGGAACGGGACAGTCCCTTTTATGAACACTGAAGCTTTCTTT; cdr3_aa: CASSKEWNGTVPFMNTEAFF
j_call: TRBJ2-1; clone_size: NA; d_call: NA; v_call: TRBV10-1; cdr3_nt: TGCGCCAGCACCTCAAGCGTAGGTCAAGGTGGAAATGAGCAGTTCTTC; cdr3_aa: CASTSSVGQGGNEQFF
j_call: TRBJ2-7; clone_size: NA; d_call: NA; v_call: TRBV6-4; cdr3_nt: TGTGCCAGCAGTGAAGGGCCCAGCGGGGAGCAGTACTTC; cdr3_aa: CASSEGPSGEQYF
j_call: TRBJ2-1; clone_size: NA; d_call: NA; v_call: TRBV27; cdr3_nt: TGTGCCAGCAATATTGGTACAGGGAGCCTGAAGTTCTTC; cdr3_aa: CASNIGTGSLKFF
j_call: TRBJ1-1; clone_size: NA; d_call: NA; v_call: TRBV6-1; cdr3_nt: TGTGCCAGCAGTGATTGGGGAGGAGGCACTGAAGCTTTCTTT; cdr3_aa: CASSDWGGGTEAFF
j_call: TRBJ2-7; clone_size: once; d_call: NA; v_call: TRBV7-8; cdr3_nt: TGTGCCAGCAGCCCCCGGTACGAGGGTGCCCACGAGCAGTACTTC; cdr3_aa: CASSPRYEGAHEQYF
j_call: TRBJ2-2; clone_size: NA; d_call: NA; v_call: TRBV29-1; cdr3_nt: TGCAGCGTTGTAGTTAACACCGGGGAGCTGTTTTTT; cdr3_aa: CSVVVNTGELFF
j_call: TRBJ1-2; clone_size: NA; d_call: NA; v_call: TRBV6-5; cdr3_nt: TGTGCCAGCAGACCGGGGGTAGGGTATGGCTACACCTTC; cdr3_aa: CASRPGVGYGYTF
j_call: TRBJ1-2; clone_size: NA; d_call: NA; v_call: TRBV28; cdr3_nt: TGTGCCAGCAGTTTTTTATCGGACATCAACTATGGCTACACCTTC; cdr3_aa: CASSFLSDINYGYTF
j_call: TRBJ2-1; clone_size: NA; d_call: NA; v_call: TRBV7-3; cdr3_nt: TGTGCCAGCAGCTTAAGCCCAACGGGGAGCGCCTACAATGAGCAGTTCTTC; cdr3_aa: CASSLSPTGSAYNEQFF
j_call: TRBJ1-1; clone_size: once; d_call: TRBD1; v_call: TRBV28; cdr3_nt: TGTGCCAGCAGTCTAGGGGGACAGGGGAGTGCTGAAGCTTTCTTT; cdr3_aa: CASSLGGQGSAEAFF
j_call: TRBJ1-5; clone_size: NA; d_call: NA; v_call: TRBV6-1; cdr3_nt: TGTGCCAGCAGTGAAAATCAGGGGCAGCCCCAGCATTTT; cdr3_aa: CASSENQGQPQHF
j_call: TRBJ2-7; clone_size: NA; d_call: TRBD1; v_call: TRBV28; cdr3_nt: TGTGCCAGCAGTTCGGGGACAGGGGGCCCTACGGAGCAGTACTTC; cdr3_aa: CASSSGTGGPTEQYF
j_call: TRBJ1-1; clone_size: NA; d_call: NA; v_call: TRBV7-2; cdr3_nt: TGTGCCAGCAGCTCACTCCACGCCAGATGGACAGAACCCACTGAAGCTTTCTTT; cdr3_aa: CASSSLHARWTEPTEAFF
j_call: TRBJ1-1; clone_size: once; d_call: NA; v_call: TRBV7-9; cdr3_nt: TGTGCCAGCAGCTTAGGGGAGGGGTTCTCCACTGAAGCTTTCTTT; cdr3_aa: CASSLGEGFSTEAFF
j_call: TRBJ2-7; clone_size: NA; d_call: TRBD2; v_call: TRBV7-9; cdr3_nt: TGTGCCAGCAGCTCGACTAGCGAGGCCCTCTACGAGCAGTACTTC; cdr3_aa: CASSSTSEALYEQYF
j_call: TRBJ1-1; clone_size: NA; d_call: NA; v_call: TRBV11-2; cdr3_nt: TGTGCCAGCAGCGTGAGGGAGAACACTGAAGCTTTCTTT; cdr3_aa: CASSVRENTEAFF
j_call: TRBJ2-5; clone_size: NA; d_call: TRBD2; v_call: TRBV29-1; cdr3_nt: TGCAGCGTTGGTGGGGCGGGAGAGGCGTGGAAGACCCAGTACTTC; cdr3_aa: CSVGGAGEAWKTQYF
j_call: TRBJ2-7; clone_size: NA; d_call: NA; v_call: TRBV6-6; cdr3_nt: TGTGCCAGCAGTTCTCGACTAGTATCCTACGAGCAGTACTTC; cdr3_aa: CASSSRLVSYEQYF
j_call: TRBJ2-2; clone_size: NA; d_call: TRBD2; v_call: TRBV28; cdr3_nt: TGTGCCAGCAGTATCCTAGCGGGAGGGCCGACCGGGGAGCTGTTTTTT; cdr3_aa: CASSILAGGPTGELFF
j_call: TRBJ1-2; clone_size: once; d_call: NA; v_call: TRBV28; cdr3_nt: TGTGCCAGGAGGTCCATCGGGGGGGGCGGCTACACCTTC; cdr3_aa: CARRSIGGGGYTF
j_call: TRBJ2-1; clone_size: NA; d_call: TRBD1; v_call: TRBV5-1; cdr3_nt: TGCGCCAGCAGCCCCGTCCCGGGACAGATAGGGCAGTTCTTC; cdr3_aa: CASSPVPGQIGQFF
j_call: TRBJ2-5; clone_size: NA; d_call: TRBD2; v_call: TRBV7-9; cdr3_nt: TGTGCCAGCAGCATCCGAACTAGCGAATACCAAGAGACCCAGTACTTC; cdr3_aa: CASSIRTSEYQETQYF
j_call: TRBJ2-1; clone_size: NA; d_call: NA; v_call: TRBV25-1; cdr3_nt: TGTGCCAGCAGTGAATATATAATGGCTAGTGTGGATGAGCAGTTCTTC; cdr3_aa: CASSEYIMASVDEQFF
j_call: TRBJ2-7; clone_size: NA; d_call: NA; v_call: TRBV19; cdr3_nt: TGTGCCACCTCAAAATTGTCCCGGGACTTGATACACTACGAGCAGTACTTC; cdr3_aa: CATSKLSRDLIHYEQYF
j_call: TRBJ2-7; clone_size: NA; d_call: TRBD1; v_call: TRBV9; cdr3_nt: TGTGCCAGCAGCGCCGACAGGGGGACCTCCTACGAGCAGTACTTC; cdr3_aa: CASSADRGTSYEQYF
j_call: TRBJ2-7; clone_size: NA; d_call: TRBD2; v_call: TRBV11-1; cdr3_nt: TGTGCCAGCAGCAAATCTAGCGGAACAAGCTCCTACGAGCAGTACTTC; cdr3_aa: CASSKSSGTSSYEQYF
j_call: TRBJ1-2; clone_size: NA; d_call: NA; v_call: TRBV28; cdr3_nt: TGTGCCAGCACCTCAATGTACCGCGCTCGGGGCTACACCTTC; cdr3_aa: CASTSMYRARGYTF
j_call: TRBJ2-6; clone_size: few; d_call: NA; v_call: TRBV10-2; cdr3_nt: TGCGCCAGCAGTGAGTTTGGGGCCCTTAACTCTGGGGCCAACGTCCTGACTTTC; cdr3_aa: CASSEFGALNSGANVLTF
j_call: TRBJ2-7; clone_size: NA; d_call: NA; v_call: TRBV9; cdr3_nt: TGTGCCAGCAGCCAAGGGGCGGCCGCCTACGAGCAGTACTTC; cdr3_aa: CASSQGAAAYEQYF
j_call: TRBJ2-5; clone_size: once; d_call: NA; v_call: TRBV3-1/TRBV3-2; cdr3_nt: TGTGCCAGCAGCCGCCGACTCCAGTACGGGGAAGGAGAGACCCAGTACTTC; cdr3_aa: CASSRRLQYGEGETQYF
j_call: TRBJ2-1; clone_size: NA; d_call: NA; v_call: TRBV7-3; cdr3_nt: TGTGCCAGCAGCTTAAACGGGGGAAGTGAGCAGTTCTTC; cdr3_aa: CASSLNGGSEQFF
j_call: TRBJ2-5; clone_size: few; d_call: NA; v_call: TRBV18; cdr3_nt: TGTGCCAGCTCACGGTCCGGGAGCGGTGAAGAGACCCAGTACTTC; cdr3_aa: CASSRSGSGEETQYF
j_call: TRBJ2-7; clone_size: NA; d_call: TRBD1; v_call: TRBV5-1; cdr3_nt: TGCGCCAGCAGCTTAGGATCCCCACAGGGGGAGCAGTACTTC; cdr3_aa: CASSLGSPQGEQYF
j_call: TRBJ2-7; clone_size: NA; d_call: NA; v_call: TRBV7-9; cdr3_nt: TGTGCCAGCAGCCCCTTCCCCTTTCTAGCTAGTCCGTCGCAGTACTTC; cdr3_aa: CASSPFPFLASPSQYF
j_call: TRBJ2-3; clone_size: once; d_call: TRBD2; v_call: TRBV28; cdr3_nt: TGTGCCAGCAGTTTATTGCGGGAGGGAACAGATACGCAGTATTTT; cdr3_aa: CASSLLREGTDTQYF
j_call: TRBJ2-5; clone_size: NA; d_call: NA; v_call: TRBV30; cdr3_nt: TGTGCCTGGAGCAGGCGTTCTGCGCCAGAGACCCAGTACTTC; cdr3_aa: CAWSRRSAPETQYF
j_call: TRBJ2-1; clone_size: NA; d_call: TRBD2; v_call: TRBV5-1; cdr3_nt: TGCGCCAGCAGCGAGACGACTAGCGGGAGAGGGAATGAGCAGTTCTTC; cdr3_aa: CASSETTSGRGNEQFF
j_call: TRBJ2-2; clone_size: NA; d_call: NA; v_call: TRBV4-2; cdr3_nt: TGTGCCAGCAGCCAACGCCTAACGAACACCGGGGAGCTGTTTTTT; cdr3_aa: CASSQRLTNTGELFF
j_call: TRBJ1-1; clone_size: NA; d_call: NA; v_call: TRBV25-1; cdr3_nt: TGTGCCAGCAGTGCCTCCAGCGCGGCGAACACTGAAGCTTTCTTT; cdr3_aa: CASSASSAANTEAFF
j_call: TRBJ2-3; clone_size: NA; d_call: TRBD2; v_call: TRBV7-3; cdr3_nt: TGTGCCAGCAGCTTAACGAGGAGCGGGAGAGGGGGGCCAGATACGCAGTATTTT; cdr3_aa: CASSLTRSGRGGPDTQYF
j_call: TRBJ1-2; clone_size: NA; d_call: TRBD1; v_call: TRBV5-8; cdr3_nt: TGTGCCAGCAGCTTTCTGGACAGGGTCTACTATGGCTACACCTTC; cdr3_aa: CASSFLDRVYYGYTF
j_call: TRBJ1-1; clone_size: NA; d_call: NA; v_call: TRBV3-1/TRBV3-2; cdr3_nt: TGTGCCAGCAGCCAAGATAGGGGGGGCGCTGAAGCTTTCTTT; cdr3_aa: CASSQDRGGAEAFF
j_call: TRBJ2-1; clone_size: NA; d_call: TRBD2; v_call: TRBV27; cdr3_nt: TGTGCCAGCAGTGTGGGACTAGCGGTCAATGAGCAGTTCTTC; cdr3_aa: CASSVGLAVNEQFF
j_call: TRBJ1-4; clone_size: NA; d_call: NA; v_call: TRBV20-1; cdr3_nt: TGCAGTGCACCGGCTAATGAAAAACTGTTTTTT; cdr3_aa: CSAPANEKLFF